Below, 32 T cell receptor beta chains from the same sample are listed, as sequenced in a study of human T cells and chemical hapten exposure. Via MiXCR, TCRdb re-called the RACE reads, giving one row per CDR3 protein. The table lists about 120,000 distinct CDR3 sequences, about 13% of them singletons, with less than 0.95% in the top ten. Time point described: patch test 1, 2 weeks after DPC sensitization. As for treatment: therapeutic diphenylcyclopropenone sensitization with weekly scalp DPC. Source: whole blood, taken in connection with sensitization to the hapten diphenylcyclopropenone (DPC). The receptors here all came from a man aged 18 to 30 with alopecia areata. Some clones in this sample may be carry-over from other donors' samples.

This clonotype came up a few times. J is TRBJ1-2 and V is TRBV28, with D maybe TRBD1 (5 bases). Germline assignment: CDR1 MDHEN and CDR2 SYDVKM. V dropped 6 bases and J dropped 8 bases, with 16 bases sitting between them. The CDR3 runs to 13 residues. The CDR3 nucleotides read TGTGCCAGCAGCCTTATGGGGGAATCGGGCTACACCTTC. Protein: CASSLMGESGYTF.

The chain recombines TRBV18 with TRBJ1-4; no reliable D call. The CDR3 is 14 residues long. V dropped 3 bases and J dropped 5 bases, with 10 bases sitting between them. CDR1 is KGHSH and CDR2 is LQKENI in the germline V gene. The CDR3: CASSPTAGNEKLFF. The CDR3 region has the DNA TGTGCCAGCTCACCTACCGCGGGAAATGAAAAACTGTTTTTT. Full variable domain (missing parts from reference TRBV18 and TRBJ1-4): NAGVMQNPRHLVRRRGQEARLRCSPMKGHSHVYWYRQLPEEGLKFMVYLQKENIIDESGMPKERFSAEFPKEGPSILRIQQVVRGDSAAYFCASSPTAGNEKLFFGSGTQLSVL.

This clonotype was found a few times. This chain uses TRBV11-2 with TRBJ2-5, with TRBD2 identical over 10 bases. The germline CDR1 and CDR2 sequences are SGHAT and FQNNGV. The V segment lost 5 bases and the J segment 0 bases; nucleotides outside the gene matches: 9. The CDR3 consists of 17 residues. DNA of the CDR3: TGTGCCAGCAGCGGCGGGACTAGCGCTTCCCACCAAGAGACCCAGTACTTC. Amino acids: CASSGGTSASHQETQYF.

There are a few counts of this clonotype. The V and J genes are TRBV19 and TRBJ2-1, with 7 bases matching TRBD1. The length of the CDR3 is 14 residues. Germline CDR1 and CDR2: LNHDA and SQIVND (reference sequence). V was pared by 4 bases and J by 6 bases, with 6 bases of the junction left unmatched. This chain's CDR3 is CASSTDRAGNEQFF. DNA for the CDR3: TGTGCCAGTAGTACTGACAGGGCGGGCAATGAGCAGTTCTTC.

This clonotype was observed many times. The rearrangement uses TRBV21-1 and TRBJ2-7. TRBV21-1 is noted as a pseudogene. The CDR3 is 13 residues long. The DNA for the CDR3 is TGTGCCAGCAGCAAAGTAAGCTCCTACGAGCAGTACGTC. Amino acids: CASSKVSSYEQYV.

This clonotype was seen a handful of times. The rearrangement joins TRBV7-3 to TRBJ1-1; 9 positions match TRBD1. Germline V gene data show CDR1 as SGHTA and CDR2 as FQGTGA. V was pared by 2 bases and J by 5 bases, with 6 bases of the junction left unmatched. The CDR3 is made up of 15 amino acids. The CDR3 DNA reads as TGTGCCAGCAGCTTAGGGACAGGGCTTGGAACTGAAGCTTTCTTT. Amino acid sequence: CASSLGTGLGTEAFF. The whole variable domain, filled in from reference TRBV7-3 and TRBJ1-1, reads GAGVSQTPSNKVTEKGKYVELRCDPISGHTALYWYRQSLGQGPEFLIYFQGTGAADDSGLPNDRFFAVRPEGSVSTLKIQRTERGDSAVYLCASSLGTGLGTEAFFGQGTRLTVV.

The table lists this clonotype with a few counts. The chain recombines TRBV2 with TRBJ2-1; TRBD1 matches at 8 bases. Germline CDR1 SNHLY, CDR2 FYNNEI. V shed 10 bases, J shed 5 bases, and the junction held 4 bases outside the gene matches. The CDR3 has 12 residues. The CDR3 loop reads CAKTGQDNEQFF. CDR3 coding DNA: TGTGCCAAAACGGGACAGGACAATGAGCAGTTCTTC.

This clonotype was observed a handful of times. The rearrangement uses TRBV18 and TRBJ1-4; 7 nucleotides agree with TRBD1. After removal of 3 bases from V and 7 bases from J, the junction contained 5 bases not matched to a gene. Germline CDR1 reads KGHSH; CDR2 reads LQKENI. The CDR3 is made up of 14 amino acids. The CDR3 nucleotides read TGTGCCAGCTCACCGGGACAGCTAACTGAAAAACTGTTTTTT. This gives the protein CASSPGQLTEKLFF.

CDR3 sequence (DNA): TGTGCCAGCAGTTTTATGTTCCCTAGCGGAGGATACAATGAGCAGTTCTTC. Its translation: CASSFMFPSGGYNEQFF. V gene TRBV28 combines with J gene TRBJ2-1; 7 nucleotides line up with TRBD2. Trimming at V came to 3 bases and at J to 4 bases, leaving 12 bases not matched to a gene. CDR1 and CDR2 (germline): MDHEN, SYDVKM. This CDR3 region has 17 residues.

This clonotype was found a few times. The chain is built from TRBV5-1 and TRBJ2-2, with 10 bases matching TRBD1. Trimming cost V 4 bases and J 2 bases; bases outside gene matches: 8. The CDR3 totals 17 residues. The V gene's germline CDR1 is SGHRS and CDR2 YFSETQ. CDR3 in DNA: TGCGCCAGCAGCCCCGGGACAGGGGCCAAAAACACCGGGGAGCTGTTTTTT. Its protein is CASSPGTGAKNTGELFF. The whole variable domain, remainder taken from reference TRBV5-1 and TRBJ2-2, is KAGVTQTPRYLIKTRGQQVTLSCSPISGHRSVSWYQQTPGQGLQFLFEYFSETQRNKGNFPGRFSGRQFSNSRSEMNVSTLELGDSALYLCASSPGTGAKNTGELFFGEGSRLTVL.

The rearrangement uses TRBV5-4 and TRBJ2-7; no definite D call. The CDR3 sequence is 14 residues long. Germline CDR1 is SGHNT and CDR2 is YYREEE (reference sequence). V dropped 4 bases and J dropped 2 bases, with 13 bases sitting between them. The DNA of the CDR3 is TGTGCCAGCAGCGTCGTCCTAGGACCCTACGAGCAGTACTTC. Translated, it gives CASSVVLGPYEQYF.

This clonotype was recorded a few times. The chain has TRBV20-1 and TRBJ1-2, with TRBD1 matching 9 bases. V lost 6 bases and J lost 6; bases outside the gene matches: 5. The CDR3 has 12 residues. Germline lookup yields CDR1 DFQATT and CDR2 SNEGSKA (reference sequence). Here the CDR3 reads CSAPGTGHGYTF. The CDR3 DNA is TGCAGTGCACCCGGGACAGGGCATGGCTACACCTTC.

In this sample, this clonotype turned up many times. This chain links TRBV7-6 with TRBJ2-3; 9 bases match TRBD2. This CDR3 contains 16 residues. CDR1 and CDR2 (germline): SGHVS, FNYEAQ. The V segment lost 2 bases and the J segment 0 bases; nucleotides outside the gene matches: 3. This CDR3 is CASSLSSGGSTDTQYF. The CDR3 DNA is TGTGCCAGCAGCTTATCAAGCGGGGGGAGCACAGATACGCAGTATTTT.

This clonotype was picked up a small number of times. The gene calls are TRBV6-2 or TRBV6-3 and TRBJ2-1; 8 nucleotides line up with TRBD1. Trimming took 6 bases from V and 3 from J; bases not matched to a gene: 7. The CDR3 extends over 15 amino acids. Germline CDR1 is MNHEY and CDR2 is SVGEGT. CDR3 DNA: TGTGCCAGCAGCCCGGGACAGGCAAACTACAATGAGCAGTTCTTC. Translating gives CASSPGQANYNEQFF.

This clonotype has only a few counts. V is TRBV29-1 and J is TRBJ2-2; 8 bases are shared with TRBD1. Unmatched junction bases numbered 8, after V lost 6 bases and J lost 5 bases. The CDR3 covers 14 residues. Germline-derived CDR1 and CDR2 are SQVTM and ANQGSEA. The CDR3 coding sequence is TGCAGCGTCTCACAGGGGGAAAGGACCGGGGAGCTGTTTTTT. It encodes CSVSQGERTGELFF.

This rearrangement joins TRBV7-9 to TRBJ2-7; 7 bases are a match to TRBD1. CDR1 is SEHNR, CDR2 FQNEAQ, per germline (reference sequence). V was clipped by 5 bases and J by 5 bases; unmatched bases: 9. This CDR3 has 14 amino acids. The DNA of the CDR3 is TGTGCCAGCAGCGACAGGGACGGTAGTGACGAGCAGTACGTC. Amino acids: CASSDRDGSDEQYV.

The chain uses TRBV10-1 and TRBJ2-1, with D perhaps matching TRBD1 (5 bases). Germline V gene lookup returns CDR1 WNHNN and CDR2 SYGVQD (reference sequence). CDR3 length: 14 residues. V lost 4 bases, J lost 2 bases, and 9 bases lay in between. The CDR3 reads CASSGSGPYNEQFF. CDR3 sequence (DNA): TGCGCCAGCAGTGGGTCAGGGCCCTACAATGAGCAGTTCTTC.

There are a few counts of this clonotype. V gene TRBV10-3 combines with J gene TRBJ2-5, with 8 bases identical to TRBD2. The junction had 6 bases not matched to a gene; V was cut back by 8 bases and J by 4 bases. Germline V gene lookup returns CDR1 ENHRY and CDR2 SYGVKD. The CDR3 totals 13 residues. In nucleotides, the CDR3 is TGTGCCATCTTTGACGCGGGGGGAGAGACCCAGTACTTC. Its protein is CAIFDAGGETQYF.

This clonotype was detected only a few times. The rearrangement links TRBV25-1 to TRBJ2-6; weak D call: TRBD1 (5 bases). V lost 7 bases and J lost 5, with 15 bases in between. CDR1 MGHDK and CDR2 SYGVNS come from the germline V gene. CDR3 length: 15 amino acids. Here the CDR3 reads CASTAQGLRANVLTF. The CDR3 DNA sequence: TGTGCCAGCACCGCCCAGGGTCTACGGGCCAACGTCCTGACTTTC.

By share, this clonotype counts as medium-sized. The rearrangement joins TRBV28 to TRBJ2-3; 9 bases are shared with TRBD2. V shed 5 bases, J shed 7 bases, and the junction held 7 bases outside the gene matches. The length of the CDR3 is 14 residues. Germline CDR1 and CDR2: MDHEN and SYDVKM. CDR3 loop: CASSLIAGAHTQYF. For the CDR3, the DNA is TGTGCCAGCAGTCTGATAGCGGGGGCCCATACGCAGTATTTT.

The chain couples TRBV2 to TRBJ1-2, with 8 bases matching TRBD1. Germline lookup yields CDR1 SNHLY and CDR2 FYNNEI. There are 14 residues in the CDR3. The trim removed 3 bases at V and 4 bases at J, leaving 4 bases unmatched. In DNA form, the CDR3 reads TGTGCCAGCAGTGACAGGGGGCCGGGCTATGGCTACACCTTC. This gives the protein CASSDRGPGYGYTF.

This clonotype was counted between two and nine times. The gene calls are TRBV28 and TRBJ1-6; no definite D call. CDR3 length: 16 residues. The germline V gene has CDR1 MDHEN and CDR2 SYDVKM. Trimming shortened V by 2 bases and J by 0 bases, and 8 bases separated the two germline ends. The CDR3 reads CASSLSQSSYNSPLHF. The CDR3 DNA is TGTGCCAGCAGTTTAAGTCAGAGCTCCTATAATTCACCCCTCCACTTT.

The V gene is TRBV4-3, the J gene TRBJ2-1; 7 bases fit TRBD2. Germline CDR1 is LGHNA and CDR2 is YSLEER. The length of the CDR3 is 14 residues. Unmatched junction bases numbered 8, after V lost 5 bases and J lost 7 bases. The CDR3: CASSSGRGGNEQFF. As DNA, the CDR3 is TGCGCCAGCAGCTCCGGCCGCGGGGGAAATGAGCAGTTCTTC.

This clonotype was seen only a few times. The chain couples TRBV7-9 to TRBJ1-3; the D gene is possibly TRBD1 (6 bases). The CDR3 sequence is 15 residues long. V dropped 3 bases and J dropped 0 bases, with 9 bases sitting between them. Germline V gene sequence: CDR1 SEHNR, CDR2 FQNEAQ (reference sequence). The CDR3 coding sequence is TGTGCCAGCAGCTTGTCGACAGGCTCTGGAAACACCATATATTTT. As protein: CASSLSTGSGNTIYF.

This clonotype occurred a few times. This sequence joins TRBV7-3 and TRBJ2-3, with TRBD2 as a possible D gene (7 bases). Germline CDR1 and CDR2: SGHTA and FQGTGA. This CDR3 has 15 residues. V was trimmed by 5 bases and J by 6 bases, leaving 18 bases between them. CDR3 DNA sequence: TGTGCCAGCAGCCCTTACGGGGGGCGCAGTGATACGCAGTATTTT. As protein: CASSPYGGRSDTQYF.

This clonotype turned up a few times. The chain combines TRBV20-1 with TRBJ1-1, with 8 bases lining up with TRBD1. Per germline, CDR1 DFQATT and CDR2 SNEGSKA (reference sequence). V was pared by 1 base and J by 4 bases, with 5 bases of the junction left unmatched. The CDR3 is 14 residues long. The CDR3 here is CSARVTGVVTEAFF. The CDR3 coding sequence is TGCAGTGCTAGAGTGACAGGGGTAGTCACTGAAGCTTTCTTT.

The CDR3 reads CASSYSGRNSPLHF. The CDR3 DNA reads as TGTGCCAGCAGTTACTCCGGGCGAAATTCACCCCTCCACTTT. The V gene is TRBV6-5, the J gene TRBJ1-6; D is undetermined. Trimming took 0 bases from V and 7 from J, leaving 7 bases between them. The CDR3 extends over 14 amino acids. Germline CDR1 is MNHEY and CDR2 is SVGAGI.

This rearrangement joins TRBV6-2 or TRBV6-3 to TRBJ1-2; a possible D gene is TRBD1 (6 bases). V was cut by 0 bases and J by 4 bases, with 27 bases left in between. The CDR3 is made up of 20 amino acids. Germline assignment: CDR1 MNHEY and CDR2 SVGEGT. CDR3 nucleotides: TGTGCCAGCAGTTACTCGCTTGGGGGCAGGACGAAAAACGAGGTCTATGGCTACACCTTC. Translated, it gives CASSYSLGGRTKNEVYGYTF.

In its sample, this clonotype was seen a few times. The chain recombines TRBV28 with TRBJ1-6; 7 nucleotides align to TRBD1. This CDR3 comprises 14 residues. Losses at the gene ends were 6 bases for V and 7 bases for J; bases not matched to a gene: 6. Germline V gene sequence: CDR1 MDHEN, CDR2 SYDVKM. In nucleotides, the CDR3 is TGTGCCAGCAGCTTTGGGACAGTGAATTCACCCCTCCACTTT. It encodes CASSFGTVNSPLHF.

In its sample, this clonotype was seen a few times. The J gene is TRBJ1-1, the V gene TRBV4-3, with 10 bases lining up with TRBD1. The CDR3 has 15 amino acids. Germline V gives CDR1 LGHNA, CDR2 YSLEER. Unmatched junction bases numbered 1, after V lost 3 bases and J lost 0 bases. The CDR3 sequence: CASSQGTGVNTEAFF. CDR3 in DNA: TGCGCCAGCAGCCAGGGGACAGGGGTGAACACTGAAGCTTTCTTT.

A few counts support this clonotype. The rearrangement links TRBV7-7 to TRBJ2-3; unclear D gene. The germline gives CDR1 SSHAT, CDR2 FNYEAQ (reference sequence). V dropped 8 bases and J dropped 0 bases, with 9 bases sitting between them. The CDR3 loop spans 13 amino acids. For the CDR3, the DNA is TGTGCCAGCGGACGGGCTAGCACAGATACGCAGTATTTT. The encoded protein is CASGRASTDTQYF.

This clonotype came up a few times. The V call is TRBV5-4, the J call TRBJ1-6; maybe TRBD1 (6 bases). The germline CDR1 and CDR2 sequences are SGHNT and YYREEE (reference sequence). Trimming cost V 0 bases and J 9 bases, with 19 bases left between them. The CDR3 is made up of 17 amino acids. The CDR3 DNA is TGTGCCAGCAGCTTGGAGACAGGTATAGGCAGGGGTTCACCCCTCCACTTT. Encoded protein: CASSLETGIGRGSPLHF.